The rows below give T cell receptor beta chains drawn from one sample of a study of cytomegalovirus exposure and HLA in healthy donors. Repertoires were generated with immunoSEQ multiplex PCR, while TCRdb's copy carries only in-frame clones and drops some. The table shows about 150,000 clones, with 65% to 80% occurring only once. Sequenced input: PBMCs. The receptors derive from a man aged 35 to 55 in good health and CMV-seropositive. Both conserved end residues are part of each CDR3. Fields, in order: V gene, D gene, J gene, clone size, CDR3 protein, CDR3 DNA. The D gene is left open where the match is weak. Where a row states a size, it is once, few, many or the class of an expanded clone; other rows omit it.

V: TRBV2; D: NA; J: TRBJ1-2; size: few; CDR3: CASSAQDTYGYTF; DNA: TGTGCCAGCAGTGCTCAGGATACCTATGGCTACACCTTC
V: TRBV2; D: TRBD2; J: TRBJ2-2; size: NA; CDR3: CASSPTSGRAGTGELFF; DNA: TGTGCCAGCAGCCCTACTAGCGGGAGGGCTGGGACCGGGGAGCTGTTTTTT
V: TRBV5-4; D: NA; J: TRBJ2-3; size: NA; CDR3: CASSLAARGDTQYF; DNA: TGTGCCAGCAGCTTGGCGGCTCGCGGAGATACGCAGTATTTT
V: TRBV9; D: TRBD1; J: TRBJ1-4; size: NA; CDR3: CASSVGGTGSEKLFF; DNA: TGTGCCAGCAGCGTAGGTGGGACAGGGTCGGAAAAACTGTTTTTT
V: TRBV5-6; D: TRBD1; J: TRBJ1-1; size: few; CDR3: CASSLTSRGQAFF; DNA: TGTGCCAGCAGCTTAACCTCCAGGGGGCAAGCTTTCTTT
V: TRBV5-4; D: NA; J: TRBJ2-2; size: NA; CDR3: CATPLNTGELFF; DNA: TGTGCCACCCCCCTTAACACCGGGGAGCTGTTTTTT
V: TRBV27; D: TRBD2; J: TRBJ2-1; size: once; CDR3: CASSPLTFSGRSYNEQFF; DNA: TGTGCCAGCAGTCCCCTTACATTTAGCGGGAGGTCCTACAATGAGCAGTTCTTC
V: TRBV25-1; D: TRBD2; J: TRBJ2-5; size: NA; CDR3: CASSEYGRAGETQYF; DNA: TGTGCCAGCAGTGAATATGGAAGGGCGGGAGAAACTCAGTACTTC
V: TRBV2; D: TRBD2; J: TRBJ2-3; size: NA; CDR3: CASSEGLAGVGRDTQYF; DNA: TGTGCCAGCAGTGAGGGTCTAGCGGGAGTGGGAAGGGATACGCAGTATTTT
V: TRBV15; D: TRBD1; J: TRBJ2-7; size: NA; CDR3: CATSRDRTGVEQYF; DNA: TGTGCCACCAGCAGAGATAGGACAGGGGTAGAGCAGTACTTC
V: TRBV2; D: TRBD2; J: TRBJ2-3; size: NA; CDR3: CASRYIAGVGTDTQYF; DNA: TGTGCCAGCCGGTACATAGCGGGAGTCGGGACAGATACGCAGTATTTT
V: TRBV4-3; D: NA; J: TRBJ1-1; size: few; CDR3: CASSQDQDRNTEAFF; DNA: TGCGCCAGCAGCCAAGACCAAGACAGGAACACTGAAGCTTTCTTT
V: TRBV6-5; D: NA; J: TRBJ2-3; size: once; CDR3: CASSYQAGETGDTQYF; DNA: TGTGCCAGCAGTTATCAGGCAGGCGAAACTGGGGATACGCAGTATTTT
V: TRBV12-5; D: TRBD2; J: TRBJ2-7; size: NA; CDR3: CASGLIGTSGSIYEQYF; DNA: TGTGCTAGTGGTTTGATCGGGACTAGCGGGAGTATATACGAGCAGTACTTC
V: TRBV18; D: NA; J: TRBJ1-2; size: NA; CDR3: CASSPLRGVYGYTF; DNA: TGTGCCAGCTCACCACTCAGGGGCGTCTATGGCTACACCTTC
V: TRBV19; D: TRBD2; J: TRBJ2-3; size: NA; CDR3: CASTRGGTDTQYF; DNA: TGTGCCAGTACAAGGGGAGGGACAGATACGCAGTATTTT
V: TRBV5-6; D: TRBD1; J: TRBJ1-6; size: NA; CDR3: CASSFFRGRSPLHF; DNA: TGTGCCAGCAGCTTCTTCAGGGGGCGGTCACCCCTCCACTTT
V: TRBV28; D: TRBD2; J: TRBJ2-7; size: NA; CDR3: CASSRRSGGAYEQYF; DNA: TGTGCCAGCAGTCGACGTAGCGGGGGGGCCTACGAGCAGTACTTC
V: TRBV19; D: NA; J: TRBJ1-5; size: NA; CDR3: CASSMGSGFDQPQHF; DNA: TGTGCCAGTAGTATGGGTTCGGGGTTTGATCAGCCCCAGCATTTT
V: TRBV30; D: NA; J: TRBJ1-4; size: NA; CDR3: CAWSPQATRSEKLFF; DNA: TGTGCCTGGAGTCCTCAAGCCACCCGGAGTGAAAAACTGTTTTTT
V: TRBV18; D: NA; J: TRBJ1-5; size: NA; CDR3: CASSPKSSTAGNQPQHF; DNA: TGTGCCAGCTCACCAAAATCGTCAACGGCGGGCAATCAGCCCCAGCATTTT
V: TRBV19; D: TRBD2; J: TRBJ2-2; size: NA; CDR3: CASSGGTSGSLGTGELFF; DNA: TGTGCCAGTAGTGGGGGGACTAGCGGGAGTTTGGGCACCGGGGAGCTGTTTTTT
V: TRBV7-9; D: TRBD1; J: TRBJ1-1; size: NA; CDR3: CASSRTGGNTEAFF; DNA: TGTGCCAGCAGCCGGACAGGAGGGAACACTGAAGCTTTCTTT
V: TRBV2; D: NA; J: TRBJ1-1; size: NA; CDR3: CASTGGPSTQAFF; DNA: TGTGCCAGCACTGGCGGCCCCTCCACCCAAGCTTTCTTT
V: TRBV6-1; D: TRBD2; J: TRBJ2-1; size: few; CDR3: CASSIAGNNEQFF; DNA: TGTGCCAGCTCCATAGCGGGGAACAATGAGCAGTTCTTC
V: TRBV15; D: TRBD2; J: TRBJ2-3; size: NA; CDR3: CATSKRLASGKGPDTQYF; DNA: TGTGCCACCAGCAAACGACTGGCTAGCGGGAAAGGTCCAGATACGCAGTATTTT
V: TRBV5-1; D: TRBD1; J: TRBJ1-6; size: NA; CDR3: CASSLETGAGSPLHF; DNA: TGCGCCAGCAGCTTGGAGACAGGGGCGGGTTCACCCCTCCACTTT
V: TRBV15; D: TRBD2; J: TRBJ2-2; size: once; CDR3: CATSRDLAGNTGELFF; DNA: TGTGCCACCAGCAGAGATCTAGCGGGTAACACCGGGGAGCTGTTTTTT
V: TRBV28; D: NA; J: TRBJ1-5; size: NA; CDR3: CASSSRLLADQPQHF; DNA: TGTGCCAGCAGCTCCAGGCTGCTCGCAGATCAGCCCCAGCATTTT
V: TRBV9; D: NA; J: TRBJ2-7; size: NA; CDR3: CASSDGSSYEQYF; DNA: TGTGCCAGCAGCGACGGTAGCTCCTACGAGCAGTACTTC
V: TRBV27; D: TRBD1; J: TRBJ1-2; size: NA; CDR3: CASSSGTGFYGYTF; DNA: TGTGCCAGCAGTTCTGGGACAGGGTTCTATGGCTACACCTTC
V: TRBV11-2; D: TRBD2; J: TRBJ2-3; size: NA; CDR3: CASSFRGVGLAGGTDTQYF; DNA: TGTGCCAGCAGCTTTAGAGGGGTCGGACTAGCGGGTGGCACAGATACGCAGTATTTT